These 2 T cell receptor beta chains were all obtained from the same sample, sequenced in a study of Ad26.COV2.S vaccination and SARS-CoV-2 variants. The table came from immunoSEQ multiplex PCR; TCRdb's copy has only in-frame clones and leaves some out. The sample consists of 350,000 to 450,000 clones, roughly 80% of them appearing once. Regarding treatment: approximately 18 received Ad26.COV2.S at low or high dose, single or two shots; several received placebo; per-sample allocation not given. It was on day 63 after the first vaccine or placebo injection that samples were taken. This specimen was peripheral blood, taken in a trial of Ad26.COV2.S vaccine versus placebo. Receptor source: a person between 18 and 59 years old who received the Ad26.COV2.S COVID-19 vaccine or a placebo.

This sequence joins TRBV20-1 and TRBJ1-1; 10 positions agree with TRBD1. This CDR3 is 11 amino acids long. V was pared by 6 bases and J by 11 bases, with 6 bases of the junction left unmatched. Germline CDR1 and CDR2: DFQATT and SNEGSKA (reference sequence). CDR3 amino acids: CSARTGGSAFF. The CDR3 DNA reads as TGCAGTGCAAGGACAGGGGGGAGTGCTTTCTTT.

This clone was recorded once. V gene TRBV15 combines with J gene TRBJ2-3; no reliable D call. The CDR3 runs to 18 residues. Germline loops: CDR1 LNHNV, CDR2 YYDKDF (reference sequence). Trimming shortened V by 2 bases and J by 0 bases, and 18 bases separated the two germline ends. The CDR3 region has the DNA TGTGCCACCAGCAGATCGGCTGTACAGAAGATGAGCACAGATACGCAGTATTTT. Translating gives CATSRSAVQKMSTDTQYF.